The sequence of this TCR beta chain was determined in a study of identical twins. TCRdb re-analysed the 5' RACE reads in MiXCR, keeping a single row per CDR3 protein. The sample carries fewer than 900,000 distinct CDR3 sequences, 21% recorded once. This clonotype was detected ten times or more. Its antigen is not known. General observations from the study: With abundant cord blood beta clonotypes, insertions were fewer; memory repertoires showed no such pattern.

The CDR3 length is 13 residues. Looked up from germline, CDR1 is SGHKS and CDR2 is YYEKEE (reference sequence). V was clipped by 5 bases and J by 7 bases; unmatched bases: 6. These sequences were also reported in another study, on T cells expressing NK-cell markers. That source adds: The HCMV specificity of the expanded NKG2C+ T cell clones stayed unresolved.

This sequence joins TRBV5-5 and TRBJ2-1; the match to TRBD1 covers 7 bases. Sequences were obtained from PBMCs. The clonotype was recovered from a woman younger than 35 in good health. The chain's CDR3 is CASSPIRGNEQFF. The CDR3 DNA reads TGTGCCAGCAGTCCCATCAGGGGGAATGAGCAGTTCTTC.